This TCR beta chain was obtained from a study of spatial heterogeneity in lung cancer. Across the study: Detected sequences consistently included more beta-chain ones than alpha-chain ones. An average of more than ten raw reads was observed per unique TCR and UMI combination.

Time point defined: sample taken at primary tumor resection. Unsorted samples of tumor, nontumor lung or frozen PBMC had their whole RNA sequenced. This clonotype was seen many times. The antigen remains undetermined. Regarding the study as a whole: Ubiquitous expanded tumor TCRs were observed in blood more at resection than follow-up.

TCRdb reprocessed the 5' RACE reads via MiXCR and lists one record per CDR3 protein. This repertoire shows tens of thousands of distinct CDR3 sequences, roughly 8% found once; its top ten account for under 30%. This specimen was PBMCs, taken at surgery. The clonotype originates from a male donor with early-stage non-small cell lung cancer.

In DNA form, the CDR3 reads TGTGCCAGCAGCAGGGGGCGCGACACTGAAGCTTTCTTT. This gives the protein CASSRGRDTEAFF. The rearrangement uses TRBV7-9 and TRBJ1-1, with 7 bases that match TRBD1. The CDR3 runs 13 residues. Germline CDR1 SEHNR, CDR2 FQNEAQ (reference sequence). The V gene end was trimmed by 5 bases and the J gene end by 3 bases; junction bases not matched to a gene: 3.